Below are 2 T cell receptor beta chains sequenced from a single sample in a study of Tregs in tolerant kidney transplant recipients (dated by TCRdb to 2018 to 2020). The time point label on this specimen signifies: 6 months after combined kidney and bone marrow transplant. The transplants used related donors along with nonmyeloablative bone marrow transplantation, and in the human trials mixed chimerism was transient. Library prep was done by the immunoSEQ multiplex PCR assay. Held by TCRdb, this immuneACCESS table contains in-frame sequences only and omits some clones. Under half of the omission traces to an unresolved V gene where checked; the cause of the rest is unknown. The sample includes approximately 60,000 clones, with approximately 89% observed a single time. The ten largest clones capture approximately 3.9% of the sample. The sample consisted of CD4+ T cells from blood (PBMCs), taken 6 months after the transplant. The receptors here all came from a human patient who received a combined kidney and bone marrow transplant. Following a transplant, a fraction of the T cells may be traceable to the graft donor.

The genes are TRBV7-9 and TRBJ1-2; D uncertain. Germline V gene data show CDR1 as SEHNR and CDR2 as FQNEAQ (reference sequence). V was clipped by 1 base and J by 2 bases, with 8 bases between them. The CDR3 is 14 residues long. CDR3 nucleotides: TGTGCCAGCAGCTTAGTCACAGTCAACTATGGCTACACCTTC. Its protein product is CASSLVTVNYGYTF.

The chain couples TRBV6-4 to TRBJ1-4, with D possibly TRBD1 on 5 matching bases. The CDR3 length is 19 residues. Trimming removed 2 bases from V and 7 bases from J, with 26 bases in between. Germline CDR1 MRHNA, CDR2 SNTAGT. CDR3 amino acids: CASSDLLRISGVVFEKLFF. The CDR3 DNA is TGTGCCAGCAGTGACCTCCTCCGAATCTCGGGGGTCGTGTTTGAAAAACTGTTTTTT.